This T cell receptor beta chain stems from a study of T-cell reconstitution after alpha-beta-depleted transplantation in children (dated by TCRdb to about 2016). About the investigation overall: T-cell immune reconstitution after TCRalphabeta/CD19-depleted allogeneic hematopoietic cell transplantation in children was quantitatively tracked in the study by means of TCR repertoire profiling.

The germline V gene (reference sequence) gives CDR1 as LGHDT and CDR2 as YNNKEL. The CDR3 runs 16 residues from the cysteine to the phenylalanine. The retained sequence is limited to the CDR3, 48 bases, with the frame set at the first base. The method behind the library was PCR. Instrument used: Illumina HiSeq 2500. To normalize quantification of the TCRbeta repertoire, the TCR libraries were built with molecular barcoding that relied on unique molecular identifiers. The public reads were run again by TCRdb, first through fastp at Q25 and then through MiXCR, and only productive beta chains were kept. Each entry is one CDR3 protein sequence, shown with its most common DNA and genes. The sample contains hundreds of thousands of distinct CDR3 sequences, about 15% of them found a single time. The ten most abundant clones make up approximately 1% of the sample. This clonotype was seen only once. This clone's antigen is unknown. A junction end diverges from the germline sequence, so it may reflect a read error.

This TCR was sampled from a human donor who donated a stem cell graft to a child with acute myeloid leukemia. Sequencing was performed on PBMCs from the stem cell graft donor, taken from the stem cell graft. The sequence is built from TRBV3-1 and TRBJ1-2, with 9 bases matching TRBD1. For the CDR3, the sequence is CASCQSGGGTGLAYTF. The nucleotide sequence is TGTGCCAGCTGCCAATCGGGAGGCGGGACAGGGCTAGCCTACACCTTC. With the portions outside the CDR3 filled from the reference TRBV3-1 and TRBJ1-2 genes, the complete variable region becomes DTAVSQTPKYLVTQMGNDKSIKCEQNLGHDTMYWYKQDSKKFLKIMFSYNNKELIINETVPNRFSPKSPDKAHLNLHINSLELGDSAVYFCASCQSGGGTGLAYTFGSGTRLTVV.